The 5 T cell receptor beta chains reported below all come from one sample, sequenced in a study of CD8+CD57+ T cells in acquired aplastic anemia. Genomic DNA provided the template from which TCR beta VDJ and CDR3 profiles were obtained. TCRdb re-analysed the reads in MiXCR, keeping a single row per CDR3 protein. The sample has about 64,000 distinct CDR3 sequences, 55% seen once. Sequencing was done on a sample of sorted CD4+, CD8+, or CD8+CD57+ T cells (not recorded which) from PBMCs. These receptors were collected from a human donor in good health, serving as a control.

This clonotype was observed at least ten times. The chain is built from TRBV6-1 and TRBJ2-7; D tentatively reads TRBD1 or TRBD2 (5 bases each). The germline CDR1 and CDR2 sequences are MNHNS and SASEGT. The V gene lost 7 bases and the J gene lost 3 bases, with 16 bases spanning the gap. CDR3 size: 14 residues. The CDR3 bases are TGTGCCAGCAACAAGCGCGTGGGGGTCTACGAGCAGTACTTC. This encodes CASNKRVGVYEQYF.

This clonotype was counted at least ten times. CDR3 DNA sequence: TGTGCCAGCAGTGTTTGGCAGATCGGGGGCGGGGGTACGGGGAAGAGTCAGCCCCAGCATTTT. Translating it yields CASSVWQIGGGGTGKSQPQHF. J is TRBJ1-5 and V is TRBV2; possible D gene TRBD1, 6 bases. The CDR3 spans 21 residues. The V gene's germline CDR1 is SNHLY and CDR2 FYNNEI. Trimming took 4 bases from V and 6 from J, leaving 34 bases between them.

In this sample, this clonotype turned up many times. The chain uses TRBV19 and TRBJ2-3; 10 nucleotides agree with TRBD1. The V gene's germline CDR1 is LNHDA and CDR2 SQIVND (reference sequence). The CDR3 has 17 amino acids. The ends lost 1 base at V and 4 bases at J; junction bases unmatched: 8. The CDR3 DNA reads TGTGCCAGTAGTATAGGCTCCCTGGGACAGGGGCCAGATACGCAGTATTTT. Translation: CASSIGSLGQGPDTQYF.

This chain connects TRBV7-7 to TRBJ2-7, with D possibly being TRBD2 (7 bases). V was pared by 5 bases and J by 6 bases, with 14 bases between. This CDR3 region has 13 residues. Germline values: CDR1 SSHAT, CDR2 FNYEAQ (reference sequence). The CDR3 is CASSRRGGSEQYF. In DNA form, the CDR3 reads TGTGCCAGCAGCCGAAGGGGGGGGTCCGAGCAGTACTTC.

This clonotype was counted many times. The chain uses TRBV7-9 and TRBJ1-1, with D unresolved. Germline CDR1 reads SEHNR; CDR2 reads FQNEAQ (reference sequence). CDR3 length equals 14 residues. V lost 1 base and J 1 base, leaving 7 bases between the germline ends. As DNA, the CDR3 is TGTGCCAGCAGCTTAGTGGCGGAGAACACTGAAGCTTTCTTT. Residues: CASSLVAENTEAFF.